This note documents a single T cell receptor (beta chain) sequence. The antigen is not known. The source of the sample is a study of cytomegalovirus exposure and HLA in healthy donors. The wider study: Sequencing of about 179 million T cells in an earlier analysis found 90 million to 120 million unique TCR beta sequences.

The study, taken as a whole, reports: Later work associated fewer than 20,000 TCR beta sequences with HLA alleles at 0.05 false discovery rate.

The PCR contained 60 Vbeta and 13 Jbeta primers. The repertoire was sequenced with immunoSEQ multiplex PCR; TCRdb's copy has only in-frame clones and lacks some. This table has approximately 200,000 clones, under 80% appearing once. With 3 bases clipped from V and 4 bases from J, the junction kept 3 bases outside the gene matches. Germline V lookup: CDR1 SGDLS, CDR2 YYNGEE. The CDR3 extends over 13 amino acids. The origin of this receptor is a girl aged 2 to 10 in good health and CMV-seronegative. Sequencing was carried out using PBMCs. This rearrangement joins TRBV9 to TRBJ1-1, with 7 bases matching TRBD1. CDR3 bases: TGTGCCAGCAGCGAGGGACAGTCCACTGAAGCTTTCTTT. This translates into CASSEGQSTEAFF.